This TCR beta chain derives from a study of blood T cell repertoires in COVID-19. Overall study context: PBMCs, B-cell-depleted T cells, or T cells were the source of the cDNA or gDNA that made up the material.

The V segment lost 7 bases and the J segment 5 bases; nucleotides outside the gene matches: 7. The CDR3 is 14 amino acids. Germline lookup yields CDR1 MNHEY and CDR2 SVGAGI. As handled by the study authors: By means of reference gene primer amplification, nucleated cell counts were estimated. Generated by immunoSEQ multiplex PCR, the TCRdb table keeps only in-frame clones and is missing some. That table is the source of V, J and clone size, and D and trimming were worked out from the DNA. The top ten hold approximately 5% of the sample, which has about 320,000 clones, about 90% seen once. Cohorts were assigned according to the clinical history that participants reported. Symptom resolution, clearance, or two negative PCRs marked donors in Cohort 3 as recovered.

Sequencing was carried out using PBMCs or T cells enriched from blood (not recorded which). The clonotype originates from a woman aged 25-40 years who had recovered from COVID-19. V gene TRBV6-5 combines with J gene TRBJ1-5; 8 bases align to TRBD1. In DNA form, the CDR3 reads TGTGCCAGCACGCCCGACAGGGGCCATCAGCCCCAGCATTTT. Protein product: CASTPDRGHQPQHF.